The 15 T cell receptor beta chains listed next were all sequenced from one sample in a study of T-cell reconstitution after alpha-beta-depleted transplantation in children. TCRbeta library construction was performed incorporating unique molecular identifiers. TCRdb re-called the PCR reads through MiXCR, storing one row per CDR3 protein. The repertoire holds about 900,000 distinct CDR3 sequences, with about 29% as singletons. The sequences come from PBMCs, mostly from graft donor cells, collected 360 days after TCRalphabeta/CD19-depleted stem cell transplant. These TCRs come from a boy under three years old who had a stem cell transplant for SCID, so the T cells may come from the graft donor.

The J gene is TRBJ2-5, the V gene TRBV5-1; D perhaps matches TRBD1 (5 bases). V lost 4 bases and J lost 1, with 17 bases in between. The CDR3 covers 16 residues. From germline, CDR1 is SGHRS and CDR2 YFSETQ. In nucleotides, the CDR3 is TGCGCCAGCAGCGTGGTAGGCAGGGCCCTCCAAGAGACCCAGTACTTC. It yields the protein CASSVVGRALQETQYF.

This chain joins TRBV5-1 and TRBJ1-6; D unresolved. The CDR3 is 14 amino acids. Germline-derived CDR1 and CDR2 are SGHRS and YFSETQ. Trimming left V 0 bases short and J 7 bases short, with 8 bases between. The CDR3 sequence: CASSLDGSNSPLHF. The CDR3 DNA is TGCGCCAGCAGCTTGGACGGCAGCAATTCACCCCTCCACTTT.

The V gene is TRBV7-9, the J gene TRBJ2-7, with 7 positions matching TRBD2. Trimming at V came to 3 bases and at J to 5 bases, leaving 4 bases not matched to a gene. CDR1 and CDR2 (germline): SEHNR, FQNEAQ (reference sequence). There are 13 residues in the CDR3. For the CDR3, the DNA is TGTGCCAGCAGCTTCACTAGCGCAAACGAGCAGTACTTC. Its protein is CASSFTSANEQYF.

This chain joins TRBV18 and TRBJ2-3; a possible D gene is TRBD2 (7 bases). Germline CDR1 KGHSH, CDR2 LQKENI. The CDR3 consists of 13 residues. The V end lost 4 bases, the J end lost 6 bases, and 11 bases lay between the germline ends. The CDR3 coding sequence is TGTGCCAGCTCACGCGGGGGCCTGGATACGCAGTATTTT. This encodes CASSRGGLDTQYF.

DNA for the CDR3: TGTGCCAGCAGTTCCGGAAAATCAGATACGCAGTATTTT. Its protein is CASSSGKSDTQYF. The rearrangement links TRBV6-6 to TRBJ2-3; D not certain. The CDR3 covers 13 residues. Trimming removed 4 bases at V and 4 bases at J, with 9 bases between. CDR1 is MNHNY, CDR2 SVGAGI, per germline (reference sequence).

The chain is built from TRBV15 and TRBJ2-1, with a weak D call TRBD2 (5 bases). From germline, CDR1 is LNHNV and CDR2 YYDKDF (reference sequence). The CDR3 runs 15 residues. V was pared by 0 bases and J by 4 bases, with 10 bases between. The DNA for the CDR3 is TGTGCCACCAGCAGAGATCTCCGGGGTTACAATGAGCAGTTCTTC. This encodes CATSRDLRGYNEQFF.

As for this clonotype: This could be a read error, since a much larger clone is one nucleotide away. J is TRBJ1-4 and V is TRBV5-1, with D uncertain. The ends were cut back, 2 bases at V and 0 bases at J, with 5 bases in the middle. The CDR3 loop spans 14 amino acids. The germline V gene has CDR1 SGHRS and CDR2 YFSETQ. DNA of the CDR3: TGCGCCAGCAGCTTTGATGCAACTAATGAAAAACTGTTTTTT. Amino acid sequence: CASSFDATNEKLFF.

V and J are TRBV27 and TRBJ2-2, with 10 bases matching TRBD1. This CDR3 is built from 17 residues. Germline V lookup: CDR1 MNHEY, CDR2 SMNVEV (reference sequence). Unmatched junction bases numbered 5, after V lost 4 bases and J lost 0 bases. DNA for the CDR3: TGTGCCAGCAGTTGGATCGGGACAGGGGCGAACACCGGGGAGCTGTTTTTT. Translated: CASSWIGTGANTGELFF.

This chain links TRBV7-9 with TRBJ2-5; 7 bases match TRBD2. This CDR3 region has 17 residues. Germline V lookup: CDR1 SEHNR, CDR2 FQNEAQ (reference sequence). The V and J ends lost 4 bases and 3 bases, in that order; junction bases with no gene match: 14. As DNA, the CDR3 is TGTGCCAGCAGCTCCAAACTGTGGGCGGGGGTAGAAGAGACCCAGTACTTC. This encodes CASSSKLWAGVEETQYF.

V is TRBV5-1 and J is TRBJ2-2, with D unclear. The CDR3 contains 13 residues. Per the germline V gene, CDR1 is SGHRS and CDR2 is YFSETQ. V was trimmed by 6 bases and J by 4 bases, leaving 10 bases between them. This chain's CDR3 is CASTQVSTGELFF. In DNA, the CDR3 is TGCGCCAGCACGCAGGTATCCACCGGGGAGCTGTTTTTT. The full variable domain, its missing parts supplied by reference TRBV5-1 and TRBJ2-2, is KAGVTQTPRYLIKTRGQQVTLSCSPISGHRSVSWYQQTPGQGLQFLFEYFSETQRNKGNFPGRFSGRQFSNSRSEMNVSTLELGDSALYLCASTQVSTGELFFGEGSRLTVL.

This chain connects TRBV2 to TRBJ1-1; 9 nucleotides agree with TRBD1. CDR3 length: 16 residues. Unmatched junction bases numbered 6, after V lost 3 bases and J lost 1 base. CDR1 and CDR2 (germline): SNHLY, FYNNEI. CDR3 sequence reads: CASSDLPGQGNTEAFF. Written as DNA, the CDR3 is TGTGCCAGCAGTGACCTTCCGGGACAGGGGAACACTGAAGCTTTCTTT. The full variable domain, rest sourced from reference TRBV2 and TRBJ1-1, is EPEVTQTPSHQVTQMGQEVILRCVPISNHLYFYWYRQILGQKVEFLVSFYNNEISEKSEIFDDQFSVERPDGSNFTLKIRSTKLEDSAMYFCASSDLPGQGNTEAFFGQGTRLTVV.

V and J are TRBV5-1 and TRBJ2-2; 7 bases agree with TRBD2. V gave up 5 bases and J gave up 4 bases; unmatched junction bases: 5. CDR1 and CDR2 (germline): SGHRS, YFSETQ. This CDR3 has 14 residues. CDR3 nucleotide sequence: TGCGCCAGCAGAGAGGCGGGAGTCACCGGGGAGCTGTTTTTT. Encoded protein: CASREAGVTGELFF.

In this sample, this clonotype turned up a few times. J is TRBJ2-5 and V is TRBV10-3, with 7 bases that match TRBD1. This CDR3 is built from 15 residues. Germline CDR1 ENHRY, CDR2 SYGVKD. J was trimmed by 2 bases and V by 4 bases; bases with no gene match: 7. The CDR3 nucleotides are TGTGCCATCAGTGGGGTGGGGACAGTTCAAGAGACCCAGTACTTC. Protein sequence: CAISGVGTVQETQYF.

This clonotype was detected only a few times. V and J are TRBV7-9 and TRBJ2-5, with TRBD2 matching 8 bases. The germline gives CDR1 SEHNR, CDR2 FQNEAQ (reference sequence). The V gene end was trimmed by 1 base and the J gene end by 3 bases; junction bases not matched to a gene: 7. The CDR3 is 16 amino acids. The CDR3 reads CASSLGSSGAKETQYF. CDR3 DNA sequence: TGTGCCAGCAGCTTAGGTAGTAGCGGGGCGAAAGAGACCCAGTACTTC.

This chain connects TRBV5-1 to TRBJ2-1, with D tentatively TRBD1 or TRBD2 (5 bases each). The CDR3 contains 15 residues. With 5 bases removed from V and 0 bases from J, the gap between germline ends came to 12 bases. CDR1 SGHRS and CDR2 YFSETQ come from the germline V gene. CDR3 region: CASSGDPSSYNEQFF. In nucleotides, the CDR3 is TGCGCCAGCAGTGGGGACCCCAGCTCCTACAATGAGCAGTTCTTC.